This T cell receptor beta chain was recovered during a study of OX40 agonist ivuxolimab in advanced cancers. Study-level background: Prior anti-PD-1, anti-PD-L1 or anti-CTLA-4 therapy was allowed; less than 45% had some.

Repertoires were generated with immunoSEQ multiplex PCR, while TCRdb's copy carries only in-frame clones and drops some. The table records 75,000 to 95,000 clones, around 90% of them present only once. Notes on the study in general: Clonal expansion was among the lowest in partial responders at 0.1-3.0 mg/kg, especially CD8+. Dosing at 0.1 to 3.0 mg/kg was accompanied by clonal expansion of CD4+ and CD8+ blood T cells by week 6.

On this clone itself: The antigen is unknown.

The V end lost 6 bases, the J end lost 4 bases, and 10 bases lay between the germline ends. This CDR3 is 12 amino acids long. Germline values: CDR1 MNHEY, CDR2 SMNVEV (reference sequence). Cycle 7 day 1, cycle 4 day 1, and baseline were the timepoints at which blood was sampled. This clonotype was obtained from an adult with an advanced solid tumor such as melanoma, head and neck, liver or kidney cancer. The chain links TRBV27 to TRBJ2-7; D is unclear. The sequencing here drew on CD4+ or CD8+ T cells sorted from blood, taken in a trial of the OX40 agonist ivuxolimab. CDR3 protein: CASRSAQYEQYF. In DNA, the CDR3 is TGTGCCAGCAGGAGTGCCCAGTACGAGCAGTACTTC.